This T cell receptor (beta chain) was recorded in a study of T cells in Graves' hyperthyroidism and ophthalmopathy. Study-level findings and limits: Most thyroid-expanded clonotypes above 0.001 were also found in blood.

Trimming removed 0 bases from V and 8 bases from J, with 16 bases in between. The CDR3 contains 15 residues. In germline, CDR1 is MNHEY, CDR2 SVGAGI. This clonotype turned up a few times. Its antigen is undetermined. From RNA transcripts, TCR beta CDR3 regions were amplified. Primed by the HTBI set, a first-round RT-PCR was run on the TCR CDR3. TCRdb re-called the multiplex PCR reads through MiXCR, storing one row per CDR3 protein. The sample consists of about 760,000 distinct CDR3 sequences, approximately 40% of them appearing once. Patients were aged 18 to 65, had disease duration under 2 months, and had newly diagnosed hyperthyroidism. Exclusions: uncontrolled infection, other autoimmune disease, pregnancy, lactation. Clinical symptoms, serum thyroxine and TRAb, thyroid ultrasound and orbital computed tomography were used for the diagnoses.

This chain uses TRBV6-5 with TRBJ1-2; the D is unclear. The receptor comes from a woman in her thirties or forties with Graves' hyperthyroidism. The sample consisted of blood. CDR3 DNA sequence: TGTGCCAGCAGTTACTCGATTGGCGGTTTACTGGGCTACACCTTC. It is translated as CASSYSIGGLLGYTF.